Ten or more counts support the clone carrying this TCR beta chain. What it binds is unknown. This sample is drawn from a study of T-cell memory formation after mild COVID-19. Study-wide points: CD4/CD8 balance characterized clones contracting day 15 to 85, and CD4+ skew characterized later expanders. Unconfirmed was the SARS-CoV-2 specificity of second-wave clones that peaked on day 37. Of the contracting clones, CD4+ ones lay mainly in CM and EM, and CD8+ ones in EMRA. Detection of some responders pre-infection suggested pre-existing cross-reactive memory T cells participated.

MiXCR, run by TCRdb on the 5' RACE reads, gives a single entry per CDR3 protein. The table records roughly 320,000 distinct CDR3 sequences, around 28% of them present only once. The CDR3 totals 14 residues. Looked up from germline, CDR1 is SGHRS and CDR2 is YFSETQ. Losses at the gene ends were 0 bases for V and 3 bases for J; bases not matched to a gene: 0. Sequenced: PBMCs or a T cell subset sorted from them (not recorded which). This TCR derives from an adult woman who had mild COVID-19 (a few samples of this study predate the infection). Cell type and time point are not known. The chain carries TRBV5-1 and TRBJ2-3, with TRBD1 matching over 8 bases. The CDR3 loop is CASSLDRGTDTQYF. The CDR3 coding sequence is TGCGCCAGCAGCTTGGACAGGGGGACAGATACGCAGTATTTT.